This entry is about one T cell receptor (beta chain). Its antigen remains undetermined. No quality values exist for individual bases; no much larger clone is one base distant. These data originate in a study of blood T cell repertoires in COVID-19 (dated by TCRdb to about 2020). A note on the overall study: Samples from collaborators originated in the United States, Italy and Spain and spanned both the acute and convalescent phases of COVID-19. The material from the prospective study consisted of cDNA or gDNA derived from T cells, B-cell-depleted T cells, or PBMCs. Deeply sampled blood TCRbeta repertoires from subjects exposed to, actively infected with, or recovered from COVID-19 were included in the dataset. The repertoires were released in a freely available public database intended as a resource for research on the immune response to SARS-CoV-2. The samples were drawn from two sources: the first 160 participants of the ongoing ImmuneRACE study, and 950 to 1,500 subjects contributed by 6 global collaborators. Sample metadata almost always included a de-identified subject ID, COVID-19 status, age in years and sex. Where available, HLA class I and class II types were taken from metadata supplied by the sample provider and were not determined by assay-based typing. Points the paper makes about the study in general: How much clinical and demographic metadata was included differed by source and by participant, and the metadata was provided uncurated.

TCRbeta CDR3 regions were amplified from genomic DNA by means of the immunoSEQ Assay, a bias-controlled multiplex PCR. The authors' pipeline ran thus. The number of nucleated cells in each sample was estimated by amplification of reference gene primers within the assay. To quantify the absolute abundance of each unique TCRbeta CDR3 rearrangement, sequence reads were collapsed and filtered. Productive Simpson clonality was computed per sample as the square root of Simpson's diversity index over productive rearrangements. TCRdb mirrors the immuneACCESS table, restricted to in-frame sequences. Some clones are absent from its copies; in checked studies, under half trace to an unresolved V gene, and the reason for the others is unknown. V, J and clone size reflect that table, while D and trimming were determined from the DNA. The sample table contains about 180,000 clones; only one count was recorded for around nine tenths of them. Around 12% of the sample belongs to the ten largest clones.

One collaborating source in Seattle enrolled patients while the patients were actively infected and followed the patients over time throughout the course of disease. Collaborating institutions collected whole blood in K2EDTA tubes following their own protocols. Collaborator samples were shipped for TCRbeta analysis as frozen whole blood, isolated PBMCs, or DNA extracted from either sample type. Relative to germline, V is 1 base shorter and J is 5 bases shorter, with 11 bases between their ends. Spanning cysteine to phenylalanine, the CDR3 consists of 15 amino acids. CDR3 DNA only is kept here, 45 bases in frame from base 1. Per the germline V gene, SGHDN is the CDR1 and FVKESK is the CDR2.

Sequenced: peripheral blood. This chain is built from TRBV14 and TRBJ1-4; no D gene can be assigned with confidence. The source of this sequence is a woman aged 65 to 85 with COVID-19, enrolled during active disease. The sequenced DNA is TGTGCCAGCAGCCAAGCTCAGGAAATAAATGAAAAACTGTTTTTT. The encoded protein is CASSQAQEINEKLFF.